The rows below give T cell receptor beta chains drawn from one sample of a study of response to subunit inactivated influenza vaccine. MiXCR, run by TCRdb on the RT-PCR reads, gives a single entry per CDR3 protein. Of some 500,000 distinct CDR3 sequences listed, 15% to 20% are singletons. Here the sequenced sample was CD4+ T cells sorted from PBMCs, taken less than 30 months after vaccination. These receptors were collected from a man aged 50 to 69 who received an inactivated influenza vaccine. Each CDR3 is given with its conserved first and last residue. A D gene is named only where the DNA matches it firmly. Only part of the rows carry a size: once, few, many, or a class if the clone is expanded.

TRBJ2-3 NA TRBV15 NA TGTGCCACCAGCTTTCGGGGGAGCACAGATACGCAGTATTTT CATSFRGSTDTQYF
TRBJ1-6 many TRBV12-3/TRBV12-4 NA TGTGCCAGCAGAGAGGAGGGAGATTCACCCCTCCACTTT CASREEGDSPLHF
TRBJ2-7 few TRBV7-2 TRBD1 TGTGCCAGCAGCCGAACGGGACAGGGGGCATACGAGCAGTACTTC CASSRTGQGAYEQYF
TRBJ2-3 NA TRBV4-3 NA TGCGCCAGCAGCCAAGATAAAAGCCCAGGCACAGATACGCAGTATTTT CASSQDKSPGTDTQYF
TRBJ1-1 few TRBV4-1 NA TGCGCCAGCAGCCACCGCTGGCAGGGGCTGGGGAAGAACACTGAAGCTTTCTTT CASSHRWQGLGKNTEAFF
TRBJ2-7 NA TRBV29-1 NA TGCAGCGTTGAAACGGGGAGCTCCTACGAGCAGTACTTC CSVETGSSYEQYF
TRBJ2-7 few TRBV7-8 TRBD1 TGTGCCAGCAGCCGAGGGGACAGCTCCTACGAGCAGTACTTC CASSRGDSSYEQYF
TRBJ2-2 NA TRBV6-5 NA TGTGCCAGCAGTTACCCTCCGGGAAGGACCGGGGAGCTGTTTTTT CASSYPPGRTGELFF
TRBJ2-5 many TRBV5-1 NA TGCGCCAGCAGCTTGTTTGAAGAGACCCAGTACTTC CASSLFEETQYF
TRBJ2-7 many TRBV12-3/TRBV12-4 TRBD2 TGTGCCAGCATTAAGGCGAGCGGGAGGGCCGACGAGCAGTACTTC CASIKASGRADEQYF
TRBJ2-7 NA TRBV10-3 NA TGTGCCATCAGTGGGGGCAGCAGTGAAACCTACGAGCAGTACTTC CAISGGSSETYEQYF
TRBJ2-7 few TRBV7-2 TRBD1 TGTGCCAGCAGCTTGCAGGGACAGGTAGTCGGCGAGCAGTACTTC CASSLQGQVVGEQYF
TRBJ2-3 few TRBV20-1 NA TGCAGTGCTAGAGGGTCCTACAGTTCCCCAAACACCACAGATACGCAGTATTTT CSARGSYSSPNTTDTQYF
TRBJ1-1 NA TRBV4-2 NA TGTGCCAGCAGCCAAGATAGGACGGAGCAGGGATTAGTTGAAGCTTTCTTT CASSQDRTEQGLVEAFF
TRBJ2-3 NA TRBV29-1 NA TGCAGCGTTGGGGGCCCTACTAGCACAGATACGCAGTATTTT CSVGGPTSTDTQYF
TRBJ2-1 many TRBV12-3/TRBV12-4 NA TGTGCCAGCAGTTTGGTCGGCATCCAGCAGTTCTTC CASSLVGIQQFF
TRBJ2-1 NA TRBV20-1 NA TGCAGTGCTAATGCCCCTTCCTACAATGAGCAGTTCTTC CSANAPSYNEQFF
TRBJ1-5 few TRBV20-1 NA TGCAGTGCTAGAGTTTATAGCAATCAGCCCCAGCATTTT CSARVYSNQPQHF
TRBJ2-1 NA TRBV25-1 TRBD2 TGTGCCAGCAGTGAAGTAGGGACTATATACAATAAGCAGTTCTTC CASSEVGTIYNKQFF
TRBJ2-7 NA TRBV7-2 NA TGTGCCAGCAGCTCTGGGGTACGTTCGCGATTTCTAAACGAGCAGTACTTC CASSSGVRSRFLNEQYF
TRBJ2-7 many TRBV10-1 NA TGCGCCAGCAGTGAACCCAGGTTCCCCTACGAGCAGTACTTC CASSEPRFPYEQYF
TRBJ1-4 NA TRBV5-5 NA TGTGCCAGCAGCCTACAGAGAACCCGGAATGAAAAACTGTTTTTT CASSLQRTRNEKLFF
TRBJ2-3 NA TRBV6-1 TRBD1 TGTGCCAGCAGCGACAGGGGCCATAGCACAGATACGCAGTATTTT CASSDRGHSTDTQYF
TRBJ2-2 few TRBV7-3 TRBD2 TGTGCCAGCAGCCGCGGGGTAGCGGGATCGAACACCGGGGAGCTGTTTTTT CASSRGVAGSNTGELFF
TRBJ2-5 few TRBV9 NA TGTGCCAGCAGCGTAGCTGGGGGGTCCGTAGAGACCCAGTACTTC CASSVAGGSVETQYF
TRBJ2-7 few TRBV20-1 TRBD1 TGCAGAGCCGGGACAGGGGACGAGCAGTACTTC CRAGTGDEQYF
TRBJ2-7 few TRBV20-1 NA TGCAGTGCTAGGTCCGGAGGGGATCGAGAGCAGTACTTC CSARSGGDREQYF
TRBJ2-7 few TRBV7-2 TRBD1 TGTGCCAGCAGCTTATTGGGTGGGGACAGCTACTACGAGCAGTACTTC CASSLLGGDSYYEQYF
TRBJ2-7 few TRBV6-5 TRBD2 TGTGCCAGCAGTTACGAGACTAGCGGTAGCTCCTACGAGCAGTACTTC CASSYETSGSSYEQYF
TRBJ2-7 NA TRBV4-2 TRBD1 TGTGCCAGCAGCCAAGATCGCGTGGGGACAGGTTACTTTAGGGGTTACGAGCAGTACTTC CASSQDRVGTGYFRGYEQYF
TRBJ2-1 NA TRBV5-1 TRBD2 TGCGCCAGCAGCGTCAGACTAGCGGGACTCGATGAGCAGTTCTTC CASSVRLAGLDEQFF
TRBJ2-6 few TRBV12-3/TRBV12-4 NA TGTGCCAGCAGTGGATACTCTGGGGCCAACGTCCTGACTTTC CASSGYSGANVLTF
TRBJ2-7 many TRBV10-3 NA TGTGCCATCAGTGAGGGGGCCGGGACAAATTACGAGCAGTACTTC CAISEGAGTNYEQYF
TRBJ2-2 few TRBV20-1 TRBD2 TGCAGTGCAAACGGGGGGGAGTACACCGGGGAGCTGTTTTTT CSANGGEYTGELFF
TRBJ1-2 few TRBV20-1 NA TGCAGTGCCATGGGAGTCCAAGGGTCCGCCACCTTC CSAMGVQGSATF
TRBJ1-2 NA TRBV5-1 TRBD1 TGCGCCAGCAGCCTACTGACAGGGGGCGCGGCTGGCTACACCTTC CASSLLTGGAAGYTF
TRBJ2-3 NA TRBV5-1 NA TGCGCCAGCAGCAAGGGGGGGCCGAGCACAGATACGCAGTATTTT CASSKGGPSTDTQYF
TRBJ2-7 few TRBV15 NA TGTGCCACCAGCAGAGACGTCATATCAAGCTCCTACGAGCAGTACTTC CATSRDVISSSYEQYF
TRBJ2-6 few TRBV7-2 NA TGTGCCAGCACCATTGGGGCCAACGTCCTGACTTTC CASTIGANVLTF
TRBJ1-6 NA TRBV12-3/TRBV12-4 NA TGTGCCAGCAGCGAGACCAATGGAAATTCACCCCTCCACTTT CASSETNGNSPLHF
TRBJ2-3 few TRBV7-2 TRBD2 TGTGCCAGCAAAATGGGACTAGCGGGCACAGATACGCAGTATTTT CASKMGLAGTDTQYF
TRBJ2-1 few TRBV7-2 NA TGTGCCAGCAGCTTCACCGGGACTTCCTACAATGAGCAGTTCTTC CASSFTGTSYNEQFF
TRBJ2-1 many TRBV7-2 NA TGTGCCAGCACCAGAGCGGCAGACGTCTACAATGAGCAGTTCTTC CASTRAADVYNEQFF
TRBJ2-3 few TRBV7-2 NA TGTGCCAGCAGCTTAGTGTCCGGGTTCACAGATACGCAGTATTTT CASSLVSGFTDTQYF
TRBJ2-7 NA TRBV2 NA TGTGCCAGCAGTGCGGGGATTCCAGCTTACGAGCAGTACTTC CASSAGIPAYEQYF
TRBJ2-3 NA TRBV29-1 NA TGCAGCGTTGAAGCTAGGTGGGACGGCACAGATACGCAGTATTTT CSVEARWDGTDTQYF
TRBJ2-1 many TRBV24-1 TRBD2 TGTGCCACCAGTGACCGCTCCGGGACTAGCGGGAGGAGGAATGAGCAGTTCTTC CATSDRSGTSGRRNEQFF
TRBJ1-1 few TRBV6-1 TRBD1 TGTGCCAGCAGTGAACCAGGGGGCGCGGGAACTGAAGCTTTCTTT CASSEPGGAGTEAFF
TRBJ2-7 few TRBV3-1 TRBD1 TGTGCCAGCAGCCCGGGACAGGTGAACGAGCAGTACTTC CASSPGQVNEQYF
TRBJ1-2 NA TRBV7-9 TRBD1 TGTGCCAGCAGCTCATCATTGACAGGGGCACATGGCTACACCTTC CASSSSLTGAHGYTF
TRBJ2-7 few TRBV5-1 TRBD1 TGCGCCAGCAGCTTACGACAGGGGAGCCACGAGCAGTACTTC CASSLRQGSHEQYF
TRBJ1-1 few TRBV28 NA TGTGCCAGCAGTGAAGGGAATATGAACACTGAAGCTTTCTTT CASSEGNMNTEAFF
TRBJ1-5 many TRBV6-2/TRBV6-3 NA TGTGCCATCCGAGGGTCCTCTCGCAATCAGCCCCAGCATTTT CAIRGSSRNQPQHF
TRBJ1-4 many TRBV20-1 NA TGCAGTGCTAGTGCCGGTTTGGATGAAAAACTGTTTTTT CSASAGLDEKLFF